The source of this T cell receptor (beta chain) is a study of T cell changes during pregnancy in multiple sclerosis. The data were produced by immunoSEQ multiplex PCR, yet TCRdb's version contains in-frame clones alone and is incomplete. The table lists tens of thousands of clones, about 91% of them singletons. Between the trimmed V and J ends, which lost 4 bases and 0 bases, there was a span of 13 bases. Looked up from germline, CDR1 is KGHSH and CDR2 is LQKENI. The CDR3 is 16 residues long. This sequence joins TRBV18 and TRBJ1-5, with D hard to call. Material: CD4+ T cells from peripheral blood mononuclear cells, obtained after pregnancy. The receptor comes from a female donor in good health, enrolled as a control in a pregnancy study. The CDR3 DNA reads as TGTGCCAGCTCACTCAACGCGGAGGCTAGCAATCAGCCCCAGCATTTT. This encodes CASSLNAEASNQPQHF.